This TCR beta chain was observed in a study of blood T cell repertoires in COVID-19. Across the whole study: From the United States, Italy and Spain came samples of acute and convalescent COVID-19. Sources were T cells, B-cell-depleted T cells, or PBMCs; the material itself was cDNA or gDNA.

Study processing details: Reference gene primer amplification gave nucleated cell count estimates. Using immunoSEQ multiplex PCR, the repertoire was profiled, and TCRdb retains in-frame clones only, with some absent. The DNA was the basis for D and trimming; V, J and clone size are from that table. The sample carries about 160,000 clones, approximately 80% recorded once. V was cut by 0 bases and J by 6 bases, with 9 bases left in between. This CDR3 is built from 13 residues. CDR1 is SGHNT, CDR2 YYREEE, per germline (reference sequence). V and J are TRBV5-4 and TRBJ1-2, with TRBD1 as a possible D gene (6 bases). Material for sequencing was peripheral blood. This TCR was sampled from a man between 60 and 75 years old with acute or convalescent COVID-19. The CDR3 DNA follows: TGTGCCAGCAGCTTGGAGCAGGGGCATGGCTACACCTTC. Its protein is CASSLEQGHGYTF.